A selection of T cell receptor beta chains follows, all from one sample in a study of shared clonotypes between healthy human individuals. Sequencing was performed with immunoSEQ multiplex PCR; in TCRdb, only in-frame clones are kept and a portion is missing. Altogether about 1.9 million clones are present, over 85% being singletons, with the ten largest covering 1.5% to 2%. Sequencing was performed on naive CD8+ T cells from PBMCs. The receptors come from a man between 18 and 35 years old in good health. Some clones in this sample may be carry-over from other donors' samples. CDR3s include the opening cysteine and the closing phenylalanine or tryptophan. The D gene is left open where the match is weak. The listing skips clone size in some rows; elsewhere it reads once, few, many or a size class.

clone_size	d_call	v_call	j_call	cdr3_aa	cdr3_nt
few	.	TRBV7-9	TRBJ1-4	CASSVREANEKLFF	TGTGCCAGCAGCGTGAGGGAGGCTAATGAAAAACTGTTTTTT
few	.	TRBV5-6	TRBJ1-3	CASSFRASRGNTIYF	TGTGCCAGCAGCTTCCGGGCCTCGCGGGGAAACACCATATATTTT
.	.	TRBV28	TRBJ2-1	CASSLGYNEQFF	TGTGCCAGCAGTCTTGGCTACAATGAGCAGTTCTTC
.	TRBD1	TRBV27	TRBJ2-7	CASSPVGTGNNEQYF	TGTGCCAGCAGTCCCGTAGGGACAGGGAACAACGAGCAGTACTTC
.	TRBD1	TRBV5-6	TRBJ2-1	CASGTDRGGNNEQFF	TGTGCCAGCGGCACTGACAGGGGTGGAAACAATGAGCAGTTCTTC
.	TRBD2	TRBV4-2	TRBJ2-1	CASSQGREEQFF	TGTGCCAGCAGCCAAGGGCGGGAGGAGCAGTTCTTC
.	TRBD2	TRBV6-1	TRBJ2-1	CASSETSETNEQFF	TGTGCCAGCAGTGAAACTAGCGAGACGAATGAGCAGTTCTTC
.	.	TRBV27	TRBJ2-1	CASRGVYNEQFF	TGTGCCAGCAGGGGGGTCTACAATGAGCAGTTCTTC
.	.	TRBV11-2	TRBJ2-6	CASSPFKRITGANVLTF	TGTGCCAGCAGCCCCTTTAAAAGGATTACTGGGGCCAACGTCCTGACTTTC
.	.	TRBV25-1	TRBJ2-7	CASSFQGTLSYEQYF	TGTGCCAGCAGTTTCCAGGGTACCCTCTCCTACGAGCAGTACTTC
.	.	TRBV13	TRBJ2-6	CAFWSGESSGANVLTF	TGTGCCTTTTGGTCGGGCGAAAGCTCTGGGGCCAACGTCCTGACTTTC
.	.	TRBV11-3	TRBJ2-5	CASSPTRDKYQETQYF	TGTGCCAGCAGCCCAACCAGAGACAAGTACCAAGAGACCCAGTACTTC
.	TRBD1	TRBV15	TRBJ2-7	CATTDRALDEQYF	TGTGCCACCACCGACAGGGCCTTAGACGAGCAGTACTTC
.	TRBD1	TRBV27	TRBJ1-1	CASSMTGGYTEAFF	TGTGCCAGCAGTATGACAGGGGGCTACACTGAAGCTTTCTTT
once	.	TRBV19	TRBJ1-5	CASSIRDWDQPQHF	TGTGCCAGTAGTATCAGGGATTGGGATCAGCCCCAGCATTTT
.	TRBD2	TRBV5-1	TRBJ2-3	CASSSQREETDTQYF	TGCGCCAGCAGCTCACAGCGGGAGGAAACAGATACGCAGTATTTT
.	TRBD2	TRBV11-2	TRBJ2-7	CASSLSGTSEQYF	TGTGCCAGCAGCTTAAGCGGGACCAGCGAGCAGTACTTC
.	TRBD2	TRBV30	TRBJ2-2	CAWIAGGLGELFF	TGTGCCTGGATAGCGGGAGGGCTGGGGGAGCTGTTTTTT
once	.	TRBV4-2	TRBJ2-7	CASSLTAGFLYEQYF	TGTGCCAGCAGCCTAACCGCGGGGTTCCTCTACGAGCAGTACTTC
.	TRBD2	TRBV7-9	TRBJ2-3	CASSLPTSGSSSDTQYF	TGTGCCAGCAGCTTACCTACTAGCGGGAGCAGTTCAGATACGCAGTATTTT